The clone carrying this T cell receptor beta chain has only one observation. The data were taken from a study of blood T cell repertoires in COVID-19. As for the study in general: Sites in the United States, Italy and Spain provided acute and convalescent COVID-19 samples. The analysed material was cDNA or gDNA that came from T cells, B-cell-depleted T cells, or PBMCs.

The authors' processing: It was from reference gene primer amplification that nucleated cell counts were estimated. The table came from immunoSEQ multiplex PCR; TCRdb's copy has only in-frame clones and leaves some out. V and J calls and clone size are those listed in that table; D and trimming were worked out from the DNA. This table holds around 81,000 clones, 85% to 90% found once. The CDR3 has 14 amino acids. Germline assignment: CDR1 SGHNT and CDR2 YENEEA. Between the trimmed V and J ends, which lost 3 bases and 5 bases, there was a span of 10 bases. The sequence was obtained from a woman over 75 with acute or convalescent COVID-19. The sequenced sample was peripheral blood. This chain joins TRBV11-3 and TRBJ2-2; tentative D call: TRBD2 (6 bases). CDR3 nucleotides: TGTGCCAGCAGCTTGGGTCGGGAGACCGGGGAGCTGTTTTTT. Encoded protein: CASSLGRETGELFF.